This T cell receptor beta chain was documented in a study of cytomegalovirus exposure and HLA in healthy donors (dated by TCRdb to about 2017). Context from the whole study: An earlier analysis of about 560 of the donors reported under 300 Gb of sequence data and 90 million to 120 million unique TCR beta sequences obtained from around 170 million T cells. An early release that covered about 600 HLA-typed donors contained around 300 gigabases of sequencing data and tens of millions of unique TCR sequences. The genetic ancestry cluster associated with self-reported Caucasian donors included around four fifths of the roughly 390 genotyped donors. The study aimed to test whether cataloging public T cell receptors could reveal signatures of past pathogen exposure. The T cell repertoires of 550 to 850 subjects were profiled by immunosequencing and related to cytomegalovirus serostatus. A separate validation cohort of roughly 130 different subjects was used in addition to the roughly 700-subject first cohort. To predict cytomegalovirus infection status, the study brought together high-throughput TCR immunosequencing, statistical association of individual TCRs with disease status, and machine learning. A later analysis re-examined previously published TCR beta repertoires from more than 650 donors and added high-resolution HLA genotyping to investigate patterns of TCR occurrence. The later analysis used no new phenotypic data to find candidate immune exposures, relying instead on TCR beta sequences and their occurrence across donors. To decide whether each TCR beta V gene segment behaved as functional or pseudogenic, an earlier analysis of approximately 600 of the donors relied on high-throughput TCR beta sequencing. Donor age, sex, ethnicity and CMV serostatus were compiled alongside the repertoire data. A later genetic analysis used genome-wide SNP genotypes for 398 of the 666 donors, treating that subset as a discovery cohort. All discovery cohort repertoires had been generated on a single sequencing platform. Class I and class II HLA loci were covered by the typing at four-digit resolution. The number of donors typed differed by locus, with roughly 620-640 for A, B, C, DRB1 and DQB1, around 500 for DQA1, approximately 580 for DPA1, and 400 to 490 for DPB1. About 5 DR-DQ haplotypes were handled as single units for association and clustering, since linkage in the cohort was strong. On average, about 200,000 unique TCR beta nucleotide sequences were sequenced per donor among some 430 genotyped donors of the cohort, with roughly 18% of those sequences being non-productive.

Library prep was done by the immunoSEQ multiplex PCR assay. The multiplex PCR relied on a mix of 60 forward primers for TCR Vbeta segments and 13 reverse primers for TCR Jbeta segments. Amplification of the CDR3 region of rearranged TCR beta genes was performed with a multiplex PCR assay on genomic DNA. On the Illumina HiSeq System, the amplified TCR beta libraries were sequenced as 87-base-pair reads. Under the source paper's analysis protocol: A later analysis counted tens of millions of unique TCR beta chains across the 550 to 800 repertoires, and 10 million to 12 million of these chains were shared by at least two donors. Raw reads were error-corrected and collapsed into unique sequences by a nearest-neighbor algorithm in which closely related sequences were merged to remove PCR and sequencing errors. CDR3 sequences were aligned to IMGT reference sequences to assign V, D and J gene segments. For a sequence to be retained, a match of at least six nucleotides to both a V gene segment and a J gene segment was required. Rearrangements were called productive when the CDR3 lacked stop codons and stayed in frame with V and J; all others were non-productive. CDR3 was defined by IMGT convention, running from the second conserved V-encoded cysteine to the conserved J-encoded phenylalanine. The earlier analysis of some 540 of the donors excluded any sequence lacking an unambiguous match to a single V gene segment. An earlier analysis of 587 of the donors classified V segments as functional when productive rearrangements were above 56.7% and as segregating when the standard deviation between donors was above 5%. A statistical classification framework was built for diagnosing cytomegalovirus status from the catalog of TCR beta chain sequences. A later analysis assigned V and J genes by comparing TCR nucleotide sequences with IMGT/GENE-DB human TR gene sequences. The TCRdist pipeline was used in a later analysis to assign CDR3 sequences and most-parsimonious VDJ recombination scenarios. In a later analysis, every TCR beta chain was defined by the combination of its CDR3 amino acid sequence and its V-gene family, and reads without a unique V-gene family were dropped. As a way to deal with suspected cross-contamination and a sequencing artifact, a later analysis dropped 592 nucleotide sequences that were highly shared and had low generation probability. A later analysis calculated a clonal expansion index for each public chain from normalized within-repertoire ranks of inferred template counts. In a later analysis, generation probabilities were computed using a VDJ recombination model fitted to out-of-frame rearrangements, and the results were checked against IGoR. A later analysis scored TCR-TCR, TCR-HLA and TCR-CMV co-occurrence with hypergeometric tests, applying a repertoire-size bias correction to TCR pairs. A later analysis estimated false discovery rates by permuting HLA or CMV assignments 20 times. In a later analysis, co-occurring TCRs were grouped with DBSCAN, and TCRdist sequence similarity was added when clustering was performed within HLA-allele-positive subsets. Co-occurrence clustering excluded repertoires with fewer than 30,000 or more than 120,000 public chains, plus five with anomalous nucleotide sharing. The table comes from immuneACCESS by way of TCRdb, which keeps in-frame sequences with V and J called. Part of the clones is missing from these tables; in studies checked, under half for an unresolved V gene and the rest for unknown reasons. V and J calls and clone size are those listed in that table; D and trimming were worked out from the DNA. The sample profile shows about 130,000 clones; 10% to 13% of them were found once. The ten largest account for just over 4.5% of the sample.

This clone was counted a few times. Its antigen remains undetermined. Base qualities are not recorded, but no much larger clone differs from it by a single base. The same CDR3 also results from other DNA sequences found in this sample. V lost 5 bases and J lost 2 bases, and the count of bases not matched to a germline gene is 1. Measured from the cysteine to the phenylalanine, the CDR3 is 13 residues long. Only the CDR3 DNA stays, 39 bases, in frame from base 1. For CDR1 and CDR2, the germline V gene lists KGHSH and LQKENI. The cohort consisted of some 730 healthy bone marrow donors. Cohort members were all nominally healthy when sampled, although unrecorded immune exposures were likely present. The donor tested CMV seropositive, placing the donor among the approximately 290 seropositive members of the cohort. Each donor provided a peripheral blood sample, and peripheral blood mononuclear cells were used for TCR beta sequencing. The Qiagen DNeasy Blood Extraction Kit was used to extract genomic DNA from the blood cell samples.

The paper as a whole reports these results and caveats: This cohort had only TCR beta chains sequenced, and the lack of alpha or paired-chain data limited which features could be detected. V-gene and J-gene trimming of TCR beta chains was associated with a missense DCLRE1C variant in a later genetic analysis, and the association was replicated in an independent cohort. According to a later analysis, parvovirus B19, influenza, CMV and Epstein-Barr virus appeared linked to several top co-occurrence clusters. According to a later analysis, most CMV-associated TCR beta chains appeared to be HLA-restricted, and the HLA associations seemed to be driven largely by CMV exposure. Linkage disequilibrium might explain the correlated functional status among segregating V segments, but an unknown experimental factor could not be excluded. Sequencing depth was assumed to be roughly uniform across donors in the presence/absence analyses, though that assumption may not hold. A group of highly shared sequence variants was considered likely to be a technical artifact of the sequencing pipeline. It was suggested by the authors that the approach could potentially be generalized to other disease states and immunological phenotypes. In an earlier analysis of about 540 of the donors, most TCR beta V segments were observed in productive rearrangements about 90% or about 30% of the time, broadly matching IMGT annotations. Because some donors lacked HLA typing at each locus, the association tests relied only on the typed subset. While some public TCRs were present in many individuals, most TCR sequences turned up only very rarely across donors. Compared with the 666-donor mean, donors in an Asian-associated ancestry cluster had fewer N-insertions in productive TCRs, according to a later genetic analysis. Specific HLA alleles were associated with over 15,000 TCR beta sequences at a false discovery rate of 0.05 in a later analysis. In a later analysis, the rate of TCR association differed among HLA loci, with DRB1 alleles having the most associated TCRs and HLA-C alleles having the fewest. Cytomegalovirus status was reported to be diagnosed by the classifier with high specificity and sensitivity in both the original and validation cohorts. The study listed 170 or so TCR beta chains as associated with cytomegalovirus. A few of the identified cytomegalovirus-associated TCR beta chains were confirmed in vitro to be specific for cytomegalovirus antigens. A further reported finding was that TCR beta sequences accurately predicted the HLA-A and HLA-B alleles for most subjects in the first cohort. For the cohort, immune exposure information was limited to CMV serostatus. A later analysis found that HLA-associated TCR beta chains were more clonally expanded and had lower generation probabilities than equally common non-associated chains. Because counts were too low, some 17 rarely observed V segments, including chromosome 9 orphons, were excluded from the earlier analysis of around 590 of the donors. When HLA alleles, especially DR and DQ, strongly co-occurred, TCR associations were difficult to assign to individual alleles. Some IMGT-functional V segments, including TRBV6-2 and TRBV6-3, could not be distinguished by the 87-base-pair reads and were therefore excluded.

The clonotype originates from a woman aged 18-30 years in good health and CMV-seropositive. The source material was PBMCs. The sequence is built from TRBV18 and TRBJ1-1; the central 8 bases match TRBD1. This receptor carries the CDR3 CASSGQGNTEAFF. The nucleotides are TGTGCCAGCTCAGGACAGGGAAACACTGAAGCTTTCTTT.